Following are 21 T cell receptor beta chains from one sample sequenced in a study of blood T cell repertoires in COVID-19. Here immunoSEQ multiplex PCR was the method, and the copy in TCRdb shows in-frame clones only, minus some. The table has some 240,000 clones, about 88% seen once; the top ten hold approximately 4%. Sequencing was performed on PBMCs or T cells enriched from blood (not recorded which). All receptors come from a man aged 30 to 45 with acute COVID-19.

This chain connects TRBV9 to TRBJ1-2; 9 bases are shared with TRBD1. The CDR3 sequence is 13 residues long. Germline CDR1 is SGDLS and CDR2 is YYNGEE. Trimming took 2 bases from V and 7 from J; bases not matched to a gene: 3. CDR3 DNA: TGTGCCAGCAGCGTTGACAGGGGGGCTGGCTACACCTTC. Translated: CASSVDRGAGYTF.

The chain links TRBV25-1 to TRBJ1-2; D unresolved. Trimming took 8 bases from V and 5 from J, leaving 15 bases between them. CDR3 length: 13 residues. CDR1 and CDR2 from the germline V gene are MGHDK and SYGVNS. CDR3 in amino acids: CASEASQSYGYTF. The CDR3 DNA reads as TGTGCCAGCGAGGCCAGTCAAAGTTATGGCTACACCTTC.

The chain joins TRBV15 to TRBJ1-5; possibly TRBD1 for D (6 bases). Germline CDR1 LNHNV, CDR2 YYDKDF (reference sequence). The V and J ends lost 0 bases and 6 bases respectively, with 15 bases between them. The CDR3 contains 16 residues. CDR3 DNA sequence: TGTGCCACCAGCAGAGAAGTAGGGGGGGACGGTCAGCCCCAGCATTTT. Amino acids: CATSREVGGDGQPQHF.

For the CDR3, the DNA is TGTGCCAGCAGCTCAATTTCCGGGGGCGAGCAGTACGTC. Protein sequence: CASSSISGGEQYV. V usage is TRBV7-8 and J usage is TRBJ2-7; a possible D gene is TRBD2 (6 bases). V was pared by 4 bases and J by 6 bases, with 13 bases between. The germline gives CDR1 SGHVS, CDR2 FQNEAQ. This CDR3 has 13 amino acids.

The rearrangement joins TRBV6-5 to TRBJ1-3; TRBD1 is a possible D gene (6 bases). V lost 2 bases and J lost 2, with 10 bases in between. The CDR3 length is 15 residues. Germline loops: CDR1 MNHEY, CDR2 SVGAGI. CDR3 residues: CASSYQDRTGNTIYF. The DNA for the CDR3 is TGTGCCAGCAGTTACCAGGACAGAACTGGAAACACCATATATTTT.

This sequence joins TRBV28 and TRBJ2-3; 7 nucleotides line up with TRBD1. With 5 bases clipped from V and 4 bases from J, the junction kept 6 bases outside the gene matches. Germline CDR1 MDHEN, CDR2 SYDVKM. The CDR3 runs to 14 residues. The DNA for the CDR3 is TGTGCCAGCAGTAAACAGGGGATCGCAGATACGCAGTATTTT. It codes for CASSKQGIADTQYF.

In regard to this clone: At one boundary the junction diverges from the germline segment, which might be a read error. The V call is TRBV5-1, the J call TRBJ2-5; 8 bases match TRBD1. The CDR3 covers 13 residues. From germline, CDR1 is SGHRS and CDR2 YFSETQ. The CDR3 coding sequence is TGTGCCAGCACAGGGGGGAGTGGAGAGACCCAGTACTTC. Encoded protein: CASTGGSGETQYF.

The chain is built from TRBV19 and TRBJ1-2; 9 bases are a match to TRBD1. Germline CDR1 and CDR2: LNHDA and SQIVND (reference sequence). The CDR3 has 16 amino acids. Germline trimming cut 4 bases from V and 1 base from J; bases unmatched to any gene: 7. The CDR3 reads CASSTTGTGSNYGYTF. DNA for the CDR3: TGTGCCAGTAGTACAACCGGGACAGGGAGTAACTATGGCTACACCTTC.

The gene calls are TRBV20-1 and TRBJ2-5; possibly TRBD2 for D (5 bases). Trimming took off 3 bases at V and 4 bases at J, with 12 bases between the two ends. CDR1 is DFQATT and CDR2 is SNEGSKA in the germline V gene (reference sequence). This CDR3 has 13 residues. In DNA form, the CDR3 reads TGCAGTGCTAGTGGGGTCGGGGTAGAGACCCAGTACTTC. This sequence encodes CSASGVGVETQYF.

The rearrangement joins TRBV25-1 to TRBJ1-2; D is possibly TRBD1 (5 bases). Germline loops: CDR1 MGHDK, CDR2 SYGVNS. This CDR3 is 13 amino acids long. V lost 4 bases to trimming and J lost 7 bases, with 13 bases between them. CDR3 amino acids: CASSVPGVSGYTF. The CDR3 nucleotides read TGTGCCAGCAGTGTCCCGGGGGTCAGTGGCTACACCTTC.

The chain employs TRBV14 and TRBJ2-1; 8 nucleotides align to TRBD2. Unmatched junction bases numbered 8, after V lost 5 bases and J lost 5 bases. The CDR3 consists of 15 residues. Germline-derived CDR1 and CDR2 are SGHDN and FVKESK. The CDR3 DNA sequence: TGTGCCAGCAGCGGGTCGGGACTAGGGAACAATGAGCAGTTCTTC. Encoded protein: CASSGSGLGNNEQFF.

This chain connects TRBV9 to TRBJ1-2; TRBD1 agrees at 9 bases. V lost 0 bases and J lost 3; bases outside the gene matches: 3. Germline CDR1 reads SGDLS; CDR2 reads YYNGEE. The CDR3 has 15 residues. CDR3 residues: CASSVGTGEDYGYTF. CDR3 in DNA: TGTGCCAGCAGCGTAGGGACAGGGGAGGACTATGGCTACACCTTC.

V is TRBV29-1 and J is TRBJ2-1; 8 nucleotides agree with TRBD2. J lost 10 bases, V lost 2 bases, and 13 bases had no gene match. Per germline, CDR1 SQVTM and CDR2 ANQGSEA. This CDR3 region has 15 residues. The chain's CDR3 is CSVEYWSGLAGEQFF. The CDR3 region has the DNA TGCAGCGTTGAATATTGGTCCGGACTAGCTGGCGAGCAGTTCTTC.

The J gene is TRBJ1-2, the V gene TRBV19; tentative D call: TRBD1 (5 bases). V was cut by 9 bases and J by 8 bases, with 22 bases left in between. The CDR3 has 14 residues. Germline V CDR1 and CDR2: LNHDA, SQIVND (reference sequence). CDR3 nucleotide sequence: TGTGCCAGCACTACGAGCGGGGGACCAAACGGCTACACCTTC. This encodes CASTTSGGPNGYTF.

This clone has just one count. CDR3 DNA: TGTGCCAGTAGTATGGGCAGGGTGGCCTATGGCTACACCTTC. It translates to CASSMGRVAYGYTF. V and J are TRBV19 and TRBJ1-2, with TRBD1 as a possible D gene (5 bases). In germline, CDR1 is LNHDA, CDR2 SQIVND (reference sequence). Trimming cost V 3 bases and J 4 bases, with 12 bases left between them. The CDR3 runs to 14 residues.

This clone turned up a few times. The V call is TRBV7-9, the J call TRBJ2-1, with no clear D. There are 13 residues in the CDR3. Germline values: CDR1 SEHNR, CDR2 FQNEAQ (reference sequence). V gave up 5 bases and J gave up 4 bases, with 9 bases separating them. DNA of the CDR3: TGTGCCAGCAGCCCAAAGGAGTACAATGAGCAGTTCTTC. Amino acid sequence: CASSPKEYNEQFF.

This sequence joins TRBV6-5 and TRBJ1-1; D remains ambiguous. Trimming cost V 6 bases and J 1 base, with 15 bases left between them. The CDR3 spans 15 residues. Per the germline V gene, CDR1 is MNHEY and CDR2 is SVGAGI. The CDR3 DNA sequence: TGTGCCAGCAGGGAGGGCCTTGACCCGAACACTGAAGCTTTCTTT. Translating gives CASREGLDPNTEAFF.

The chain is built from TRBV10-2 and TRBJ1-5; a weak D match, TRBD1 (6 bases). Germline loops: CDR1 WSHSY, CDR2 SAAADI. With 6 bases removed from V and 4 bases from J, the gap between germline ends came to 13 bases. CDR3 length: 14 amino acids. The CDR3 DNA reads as TGCGCCAGCAGCGGGGGGCATCCTAATCAGCCCCAGCATTTT. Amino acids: CASSGGHPNQPQHF.

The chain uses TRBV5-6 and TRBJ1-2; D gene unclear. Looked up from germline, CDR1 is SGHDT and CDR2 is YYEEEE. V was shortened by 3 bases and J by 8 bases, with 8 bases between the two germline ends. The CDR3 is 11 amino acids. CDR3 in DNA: TGTGCCAGCAGCTACCAAACAGGCTACACCTTC. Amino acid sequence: CASSYQTGYTF.

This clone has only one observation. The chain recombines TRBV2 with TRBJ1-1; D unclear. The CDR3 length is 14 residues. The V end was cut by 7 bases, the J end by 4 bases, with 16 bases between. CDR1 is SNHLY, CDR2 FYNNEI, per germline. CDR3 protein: CASIEGRTRTEAFF. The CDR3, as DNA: TGTGCCAGCATAGAGGGAAGGACTCGCACTGAAGCTTTCTTT.

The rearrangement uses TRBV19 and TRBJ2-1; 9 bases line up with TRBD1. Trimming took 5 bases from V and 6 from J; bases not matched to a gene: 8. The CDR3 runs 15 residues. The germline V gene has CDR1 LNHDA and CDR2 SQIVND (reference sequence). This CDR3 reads CASSGGTGRINEQFF. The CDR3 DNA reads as TGTGCCAGTAGTGGAGGGACAGGGAGGATCAATGAGCAGTTCTTC.